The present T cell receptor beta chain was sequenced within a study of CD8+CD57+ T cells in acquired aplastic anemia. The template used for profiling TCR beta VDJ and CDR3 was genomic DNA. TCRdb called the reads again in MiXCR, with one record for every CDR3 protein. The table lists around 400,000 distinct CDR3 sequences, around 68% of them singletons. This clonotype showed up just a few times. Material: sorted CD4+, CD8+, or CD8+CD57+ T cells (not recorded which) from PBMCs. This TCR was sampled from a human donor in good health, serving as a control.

The CDR3 sequence: CASSGDGGGGYTF. Written as DNA, the CDR3 is TGTGCCAGCAGCGGGGATGGGGGAGGTGGCTACACCTTC. This chain connects TRBV9 to TRBJ1-2; D possibly corresponds to TRBD1 (5 bases). The germline CDR1 and CDR2 sequences are SGDLS and YYNGEE. The CDR3 loop spans 13 amino acids. Trimming stripped 3 bases from V and 7 bases from J, with 13 bases between.